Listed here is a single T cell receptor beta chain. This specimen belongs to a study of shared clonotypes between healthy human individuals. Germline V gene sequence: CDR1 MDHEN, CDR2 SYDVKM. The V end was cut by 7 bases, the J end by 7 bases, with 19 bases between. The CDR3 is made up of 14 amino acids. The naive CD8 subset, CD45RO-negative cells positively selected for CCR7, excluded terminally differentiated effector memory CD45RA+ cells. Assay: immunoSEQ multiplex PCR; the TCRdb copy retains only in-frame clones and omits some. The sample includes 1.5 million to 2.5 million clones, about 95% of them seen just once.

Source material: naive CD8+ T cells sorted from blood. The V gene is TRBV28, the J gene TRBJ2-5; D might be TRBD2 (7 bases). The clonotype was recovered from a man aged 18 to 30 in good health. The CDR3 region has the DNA TGTGCCAGCACCCTAATGGGGGGGCCGGGGACCCAGTACTTC. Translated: CASTLMGGPGTQYF.